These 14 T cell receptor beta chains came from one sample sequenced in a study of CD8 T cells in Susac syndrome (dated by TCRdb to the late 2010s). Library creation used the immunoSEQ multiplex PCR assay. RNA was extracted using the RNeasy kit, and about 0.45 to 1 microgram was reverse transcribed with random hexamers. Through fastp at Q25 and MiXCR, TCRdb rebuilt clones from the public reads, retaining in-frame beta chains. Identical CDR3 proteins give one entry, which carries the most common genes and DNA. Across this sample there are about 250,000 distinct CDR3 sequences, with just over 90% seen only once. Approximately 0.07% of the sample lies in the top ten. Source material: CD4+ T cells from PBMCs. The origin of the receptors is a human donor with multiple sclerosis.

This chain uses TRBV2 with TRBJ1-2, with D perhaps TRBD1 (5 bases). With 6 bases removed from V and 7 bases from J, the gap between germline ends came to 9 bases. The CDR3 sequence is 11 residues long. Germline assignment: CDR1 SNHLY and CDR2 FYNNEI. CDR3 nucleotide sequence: TGTGCCAGCAGATCAGGGCTTGGCTACACCTTC. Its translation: CASRSGLGYTF.

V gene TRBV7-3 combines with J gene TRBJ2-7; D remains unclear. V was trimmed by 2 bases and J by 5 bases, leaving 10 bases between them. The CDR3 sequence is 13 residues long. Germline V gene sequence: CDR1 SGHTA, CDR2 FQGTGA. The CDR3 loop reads CASSLPPWDEQYF. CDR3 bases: TGTGCCAGCAGCTTACCGCCCTGGGACGAGCAGTACTTC.

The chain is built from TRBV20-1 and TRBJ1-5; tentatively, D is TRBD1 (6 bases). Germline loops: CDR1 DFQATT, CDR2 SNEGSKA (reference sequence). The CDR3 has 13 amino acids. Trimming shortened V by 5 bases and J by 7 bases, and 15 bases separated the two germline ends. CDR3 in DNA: TGCAGTGCTTTACAGGGAGCAGGACAGCCCCAGCATTTT. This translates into CSALQGAGQPQHF.

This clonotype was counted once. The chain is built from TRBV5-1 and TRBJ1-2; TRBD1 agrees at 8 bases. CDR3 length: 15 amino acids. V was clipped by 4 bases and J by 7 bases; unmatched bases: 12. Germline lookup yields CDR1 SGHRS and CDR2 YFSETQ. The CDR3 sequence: CASSPGDRQYGGYTF. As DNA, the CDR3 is TGCGCCAGCAGCCCAGGGGACAGGCAGTATGGTGGCTACACCTTC.

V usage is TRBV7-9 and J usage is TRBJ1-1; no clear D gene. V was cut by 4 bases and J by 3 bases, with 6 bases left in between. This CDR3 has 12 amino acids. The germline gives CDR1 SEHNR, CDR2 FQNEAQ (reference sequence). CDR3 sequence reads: CASSYLDTEAFF. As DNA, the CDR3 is TGTGCCAGCAGCTACTTGGACACTGAAGCTTTCTTT.

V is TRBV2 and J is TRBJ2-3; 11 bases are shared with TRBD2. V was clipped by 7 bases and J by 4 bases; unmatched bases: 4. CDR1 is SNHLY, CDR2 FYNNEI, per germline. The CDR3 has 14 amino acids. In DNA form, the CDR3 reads TGTGCCAGCATTGTGACTAGCGGGGCAGATACGCAGTATTTT. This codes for CASIVTSGADTQYF.

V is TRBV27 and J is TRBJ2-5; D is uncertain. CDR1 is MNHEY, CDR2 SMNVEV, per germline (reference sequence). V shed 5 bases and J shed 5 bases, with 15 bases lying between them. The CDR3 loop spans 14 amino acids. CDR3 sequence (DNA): TGTGCCAGCAGTCCCCGACCCTTCACCGAGACCCAGTACTTC. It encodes CASSPRPFTETQYF.

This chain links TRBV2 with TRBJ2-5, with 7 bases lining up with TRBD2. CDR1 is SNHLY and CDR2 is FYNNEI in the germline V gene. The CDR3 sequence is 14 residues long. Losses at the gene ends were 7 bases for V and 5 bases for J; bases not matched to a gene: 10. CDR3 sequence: CASIQRSGTETQYF. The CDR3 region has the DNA TGTGCCAGCATCCAGCGGAGCGGGACTGAGACCCAGTACTTC.

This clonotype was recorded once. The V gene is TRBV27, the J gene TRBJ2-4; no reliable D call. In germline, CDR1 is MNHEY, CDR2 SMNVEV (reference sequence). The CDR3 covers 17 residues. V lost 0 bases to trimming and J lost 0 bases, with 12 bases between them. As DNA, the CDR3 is TGTGCCAGCAGTTTATCTTTGGGCCAAGTAGCCAAAAACATTCAGTACTTC. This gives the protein CASSLSLGQVAKNIQYF.

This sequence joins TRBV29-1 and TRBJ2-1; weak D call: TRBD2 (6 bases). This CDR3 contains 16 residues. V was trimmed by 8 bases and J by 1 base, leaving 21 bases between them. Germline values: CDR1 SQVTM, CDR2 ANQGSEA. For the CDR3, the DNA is TGCAGCATGGGAAGGATGAGCGGAGGGTCCTACAATGAGCAGTTCTTC. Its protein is CSMGRMSGGSYNEQFF.

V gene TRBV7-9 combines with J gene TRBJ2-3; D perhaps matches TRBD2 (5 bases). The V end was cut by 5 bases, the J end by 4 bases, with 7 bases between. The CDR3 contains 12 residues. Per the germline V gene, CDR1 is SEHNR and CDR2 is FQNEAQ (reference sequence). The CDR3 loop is CASSKGADTQYF. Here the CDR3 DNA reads TGTGCCAGCAGCAAGGGAGCAGATACGCAGTATTTT.

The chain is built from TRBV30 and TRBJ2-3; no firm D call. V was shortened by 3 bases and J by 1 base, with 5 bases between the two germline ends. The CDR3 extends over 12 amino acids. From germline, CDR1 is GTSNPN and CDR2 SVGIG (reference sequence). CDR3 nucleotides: TGTGCCTGGAGCTATGGCACAGATACGCAGTATTTT. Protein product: CAWSYGTDTQYF.

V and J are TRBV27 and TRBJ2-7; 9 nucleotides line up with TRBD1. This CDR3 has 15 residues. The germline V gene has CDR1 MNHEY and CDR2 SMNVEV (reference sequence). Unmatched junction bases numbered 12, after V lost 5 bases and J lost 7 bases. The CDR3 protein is CASSPTGGRIREQYF. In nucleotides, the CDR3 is TGTGCCAGCAGTCCGACAGGGGGTCGCATCAGGGAGCAGTACTTC.

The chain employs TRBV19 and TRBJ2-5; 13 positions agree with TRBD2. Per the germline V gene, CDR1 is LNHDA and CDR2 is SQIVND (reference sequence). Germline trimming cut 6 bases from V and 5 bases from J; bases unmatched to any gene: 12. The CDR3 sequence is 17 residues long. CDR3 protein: CASRGTSGNVGYETQYF. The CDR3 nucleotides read TGTGCCAGTAGGGGGACTAGCGGGAATGTCGGATACGAGACCCAGTACTTC.